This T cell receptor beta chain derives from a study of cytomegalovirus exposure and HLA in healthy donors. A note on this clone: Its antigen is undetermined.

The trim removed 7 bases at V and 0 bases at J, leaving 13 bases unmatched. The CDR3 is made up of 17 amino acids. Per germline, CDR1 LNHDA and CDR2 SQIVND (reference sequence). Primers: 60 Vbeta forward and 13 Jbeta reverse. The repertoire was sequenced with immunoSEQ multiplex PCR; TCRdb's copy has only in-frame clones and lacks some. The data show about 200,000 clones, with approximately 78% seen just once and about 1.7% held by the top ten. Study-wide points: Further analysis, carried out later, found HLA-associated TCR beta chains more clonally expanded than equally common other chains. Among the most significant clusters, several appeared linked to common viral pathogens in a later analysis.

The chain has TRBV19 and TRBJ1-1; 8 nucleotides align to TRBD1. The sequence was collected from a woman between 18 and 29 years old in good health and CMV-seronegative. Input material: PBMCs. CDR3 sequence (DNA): TGTGCCAGTATTAGTAAGGGCAGGGGGCTCCTGAACACTGAAGCTTTCTTT. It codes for CASISKGRGLLNTEAFF.